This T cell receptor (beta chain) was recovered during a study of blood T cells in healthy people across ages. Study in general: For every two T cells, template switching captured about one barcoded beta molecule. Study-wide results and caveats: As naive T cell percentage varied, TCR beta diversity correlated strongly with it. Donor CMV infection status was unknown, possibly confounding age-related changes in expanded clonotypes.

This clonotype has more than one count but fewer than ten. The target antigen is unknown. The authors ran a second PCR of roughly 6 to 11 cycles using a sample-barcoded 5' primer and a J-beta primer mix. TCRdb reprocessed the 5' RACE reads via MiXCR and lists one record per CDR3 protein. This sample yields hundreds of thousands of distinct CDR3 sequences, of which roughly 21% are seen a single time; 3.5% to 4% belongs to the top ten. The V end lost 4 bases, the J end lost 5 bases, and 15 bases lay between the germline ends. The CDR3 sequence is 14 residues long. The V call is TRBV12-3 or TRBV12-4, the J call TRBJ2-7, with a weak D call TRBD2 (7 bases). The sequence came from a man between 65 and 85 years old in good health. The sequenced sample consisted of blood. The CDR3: CASSSERDMDEQYF. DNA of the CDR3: TGTGCCAGCAGTTCTGAGCGGGACATGGACGAGCAGTACTTC.